What follows describes a single T cell receptor beta chain. Which antigen it targets is not known. Nothing much larger sits one base from this clone, and base qualities are not available. The collaborating institutions used their own protocols to collect whole blood in K2EDTA tubes. For TCRbeta analysis, collaborators shipped samples as frozen whole blood, isolated PBMCs, or DNA extracted from either of those sample types. The sample belongs to a study of blood T cell repertoires in COVID-19 (dated by TCRdb to the early 2020s). Notes on the research overall: The collaborator samples originated in the United States, Italy and Spain and spanned the acute and convalescent phases of COVID-19. HLA class I and class II types, where available, came from metadata supplied by the sample provider rather than from assay-based typing. The prospective study material was composed of cDNA or gDNA derived from T cells, B-cell-depleted T cells, or PBMCs. Subjects who had been exposed to COVID-19, were actively infected with it, or had recovered from it provided the deeply sampled blood TCRbeta repertoires that made up the dataset. A de-identified subject ID, COVID-19 status, age in years and sex were almost always included in the sample metadata. The samples were drawn from the first 160 participants of the ongoing ImmuneRACE study and from 1,254 subjects provided by 6 global collaborators. The repertoires were released in a freely available public database meant as a resource for research on the immune response to SARS-CoV-2.

Here is what the overall study found, with its caveats: Clinical and demographic metadata were provided uncurated, with the amount varying by source and participant.

The germline V gene supplies CDR1 KGHDR and CDR2 SFDVKD. V is shortened by 4 bases, J by 3 bases, and the region joining them spans 8 bases. Taken from cysteine to phenylalanine, the CDR3 has 13 residues. Of the read, only the CDR3 DNA is kept; its 39 bases are in frame from base 1. The immunoSEQ Assay, a bias-controlled multiplex PCR, was used to amplify TCRbeta CDR3 regions from genomic DNA. From the authors' description of their analysis: Nucleated cell counts per sample were estimated from amplification of reference gene primers within the assay. To quantify the absolute abundance of each unique TCRbeta CDR3 rearrangement, sequence reads were collapsed and filtered. Productive Simpson clonality was computed per sample as the square root of Simpson's diversity index over productive rearrangements. TCRdb provides this immuneACCESS table in a form limited to in-frame rearrangements. Some clones are lacking; in checked studies, under half of them reflect an unresolved V gene, and why the rest are absent is not known. V, J and clone size were drawn from that table, and D and trimming were deduced from the DNA. Counted in this sample were some 200,000 clones; about nine tenths of them appeared once. About 6% of the sample is taken by the ten largest.

Sequencing was done on a sample of peripheral blood. This receptor was identified in a man older than 75 with acute or convalescent COVID-19. The sequence joins TRBV24-1 to TRBJ1-2; a confident D gene designation cannot be given. For the CDR3, the sequence is CATSEVGDYGYTF. The sequenced DNA: TGTGCCACCAGTGAGGTCGGAGACTATGGCTACACCTTC.